These 3 T cell receptor beta chains originate from one sample sequenced in a study of blood T cell repertoires in COVID-19. Some clones are missing from TCRdb's copy, which holds only in-frame ones; the method was immunoSEQ multiplex PCR. Found here are about 280,000 clones, 86% of them singletons; the top ten hold about 3%. Sequenced: peripheral blood. These receptors were taken from a woman under 40 with active or convalescent COVID-19.

The V gene is TRBV3-1 (or the pseudogene TRBV3-2), the J gene TRBJ2-7; D gene uncertain. Per the germline V gene, CDR1 is LGHDT and CDR2 is YNNKEL (reference sequence). The CDR3 length is 15 residues. The V end was cut by 5 bases, the J end by 1 base, with 15 bases between. The CDR3 reads CASSSGYGTSYEQYF. In DNA form, the CDR3 reads TGTGCCAGCAGCTCAGGATACGGTACATCCTACGAGCAGTACTTC.

The chain has TRBV19 and TRBJ2-7; 14 nucleotides line up with TRBD2. The CDR3 length is 15 residues. The V gene's germline CDR1 is LNHDA and CDR2 SQIVND (reference sequence). The trim removed 7 bases at V and 7 bases at J, leaving 9 bases unmatched. As DNA, the CDR3 is TGTGCCAGTAAACTGACTAGCGGGGGGGCCGGGGAGCAGTACTTC. This codes for CASKLTSGGAGEQYF.

The V call is TRBV9, the J call TRBJ1-4; no reliable D call. CDR3 length: 14 residues. Trimming shortened V by 2 bases and J by 6 bases, and 11 bases separated the two germline ends. CDR1 is SGDLS and CDR2 is YYNGEE in the germline V gene. Here the CDR3 reads CASSVSLADEKLFF. The CDR3, as DNA: TGTGCCAGCAGCGTTAGCCTCGCGGATGAAAAACTGTTTTTT.